This T cell receptor (beta chain) is drawn from a study of spatial heterogeneity in lung cancer. Time point: sample taken at primary tumor resection. This clonotype has at least ten counts. TCRdb re-called the 5' RACE reads through MiXCR, storing one row per CDR3 protein. The sample has about 39,000 distinct CDR3 sequences; just over 3% are singletons. This CDR3 contains 15 residues. The V gene's germline CDR1 is SGDLS and CDR2 YYNGEE. Losses at the gene ends were 4 bases for V and 0 bases for J; bases not matched to a gene: 6. This receptor was taken from a male donor with early-stage non-small cell lung cancer. The V gene is TRBV9, the J gene TRBJ1-2; TRBD1 aligns across 7 bases. The sequenced sample was normal lung tissue next to the tumor, obtained at surgery. The CDR3 reads CASSQGQQANYGYTF. DNA of the CDR3: TGTGCCAGCAGCCAGGGACAGCAAGCTAACTATGGCTACACCTTC.